The present entry profiles one T cell receptor beta chain with its context. No antigen is known for it. This record belongs to a study of T cell responses to AZD1222 COVID-19 vaccine. Study background: Combined were second doses at about 4 or about 12 weeks. The study, taken as a whole, reports: Targeting of unmutated variant regions was reportedly seen in nearly half of spike-specific TCRs. At 160-218 and 743-854, vaccine-associated CD4 TCRs were dominant, and they spanned spike.

This table comes from immunoSEQ multiplex PCR, and its TCRdb copy is limited to in-frame clones, with some not included. The repertoire holds roughly 190,000 clones, with roughly 93% as singletons. Germline V gene data show CDR1 as SGHVS and CDR2 as FQNEAQ. Trimming removed 1 base at V and 2 bases at J, with 5 bases between. This CDR3 is 13 amino acids long. The material was peripheral blood, obtained on day 0 of AZD1222 vaccination. The chain carries TRBV7-8 and TRBJ1-2, with D unresolved. The receptor was isolated from an adult in good health. CDR3 DNA: TGTGCCAGCAGCTTAGAACGAAACTATGGCTACACCTTC. The encoded protein is CASSLERNYGYTF. The variable domain in full, with the rest retrieved from reference TRBV7-8 and TRBJ1-2, is GAGVSQSPRYKVAKRGQDVALRCDPISGHVSLFWYQQALGQGPEFLTYFQNEAQLDKSGLPSDRFFAERPEGSVSTLKIQRTQQEDSAVYLCASSLERNYGYTFGSGTRLTVV.